This section outlines one TCR beta chain sequence together with its context. These data come from a study of cytomegalovirus exposure and HLA in healthy donors. In the PCR, 60 Vbeta and 13 Jbeta primers were used. Sequencing was performed with immunoSEQ multiplex PCR; in TCRdb, only in-frame clones are kept and a portion is missing. Of approximately 100,000 clones listed, around a tenth are singletons. CDR1 and CDR2 from the germline V gene are SGHAT and FQNNGV. V lost 2 bases and J lost 3, with 14 bases in between. The length of the CDR3 is 15 residues. Source material: PBMCs. The TCR sequence derives from a man between 50 and 59 years old in good health and CMV-seropositive. V is TRBV11-2 and J is TRBJ2-7; no reliable D call. The CDR3 loop reads CASSLSQRGDYEQYF. The CDR3 region has the DNA TGTGCCAGCAGCTTAAGCCAGCGTGGAGACTACGAGCAGTACTTC.